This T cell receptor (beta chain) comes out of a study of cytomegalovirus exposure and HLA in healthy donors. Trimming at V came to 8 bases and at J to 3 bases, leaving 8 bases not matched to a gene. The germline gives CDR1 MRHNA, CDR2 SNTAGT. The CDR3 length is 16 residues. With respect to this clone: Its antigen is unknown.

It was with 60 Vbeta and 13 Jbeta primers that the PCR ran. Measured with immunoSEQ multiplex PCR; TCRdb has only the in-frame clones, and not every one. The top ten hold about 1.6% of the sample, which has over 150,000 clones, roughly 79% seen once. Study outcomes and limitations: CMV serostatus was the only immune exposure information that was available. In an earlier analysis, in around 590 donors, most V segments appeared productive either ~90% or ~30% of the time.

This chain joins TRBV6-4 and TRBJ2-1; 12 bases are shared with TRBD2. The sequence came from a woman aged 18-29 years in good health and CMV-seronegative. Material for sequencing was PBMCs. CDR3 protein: CASGRTSGERYNEQFF. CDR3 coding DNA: TGTGCCAGCGGTAGGACTAGCGGGGAACGCTACAATGAGCAGTTCTTC.